A single sample is the source of the 25 T cell receptor beta chains below, sequenced in a study of blood T cell repertoires in COVID-19. The protocol was immunoSEQ multiplex PCR, while the TCRdb copy is restricted to in-frame clones and leaves out a portion. The sample consists of approximately 100,000 clones, approximately 81% of them appearing once. The sequencing sample was made of peripheral blood. The receptor source for this set is a woman aged 80 or over with acute or convalescent COVID-19.

V and J are TRBV5-1 and TRBJ2-5, with TRBD2 identical over 7 bases. CDR3 size: 16 residues. J gave up 3 bases and V 0 bases, and 8 bases lay outside the gene matches. Germline CDR1 reads SGHRS; CDR2 reads YFSETQ. The CDR3 DNA follows: TGCGCCAGCAGCTTGGGATTTGGCGGGGGTAAAGAGACCCAGTACTTC. This gives the protein CASSLGFGGGKETQYF.

This sequence joins TRBV19 and TRBJ1-5; a possible D gene is TRBD1 (6 bases). The V and J ends lost 9 bases and 6 bases respectively, with 15 bases between them. The germline V gene encodes CDR1 LNHDA and CDR2 SQIVND (reference sequence). The CDR3 is 13 amino acids. CDR3 sequence: CASSTGMGQPQHF. The CDR3 DNA sequence: TGTGCCAGCTCCACAGGGATGGGTCAGCCCCAGCATTTT. Full variable domain (rest looked up from reference TRBV19 and TRBJ1-5): DGGITQSPKYLFRKEGQNVTLSCEQNLNHDAMYWYRQDPGQGLRLIYYSQIVNDFQKGDIAEGYSVSREKKESFPLTVTSAQKNPTAFYLCASSTGMGQPQHFGDGTRLSIL.

V usage is TRBV7-2 and J usage is TRBJ1-2; 8 nucleotides match TRBD1. CDR1 is SGHTA and CDR2 is FQGNSA in the germline V gene. Losses at the gene ends were 1 base for V and 0 bases for J; bases not matched to a gene: 4. The CDR3 loop spans 16 amino acids. The CDR3 region has the DNA TGTGCCAGCAGCTTAGGCGGGACAGGTTCTAACTATGGCTACACCTTC. Encoded protein: CASSLGGTGSNYGYTF.

This sequence joins TRBV5-5 and TRBJ1-1, with D possibly TRBD1 on 6 matching bases. V gave up 6 bases and J gave up 8 bases, with 14 bases separating them. Germline CDR1 reads SGHKS; CDR2 reads YYEKEE (reference sequence). The CDR3 consists of 12 residues. The chain's CDR3 is CASTILGAEAFF. CDR3 sequence (DNA): TGTGCCAGCACCATTTTGGGGGCAGAAGCTTTCTTT.

V is TRBV6-5 and J is TRBJ2-7, with D tentatively TRBD2 (7 bases). Germline assignment: CDR1 MNHEY and CDR2 SVGAGI. V gave up 6 bases and J gave up 1 base, with 16 bases separating them. This CDR3 region has 15 residues. The DNA of the CDR3 is TGTGCCAGCAGCTTGGGGGGGGCTGTATCCTACGAGCAGTACTTC. It encodes CASSLGGAVSYEQYF.

The CDR3 DNA follows: TGTGCCAGCATCCTAGGTACAGGGTTCACTGAAGCTTTCTTT. Translating gives CASILGTGFTEAFF. V gene TRBV11-2 combines with J gene TRBJ1-1; TRBD1 might be the D (6 bases). Germline loops: CDR1 SGHAT, CDR2 FQNNGV. The CDR3 is made up of 14 amino acids. Trimming shortened V by 7 bases and J by 4 bases, and 16 bases separated the two germline ends.

The V gene is TRBV5-1, the J gene TRBJ2-7; D might be TRBD2 (5 bases). Germline V gene lookup returns CDR1 SGHRS and CDR2 YFSETQ. This CDR3 contains 17 residues. Trimming pared 0 bases from V and 4 bases from J, leaving 20 bases between. Here the CDR3 DNA reads TGCGCCAGCAGCTTGGATGAACGAGTAAAGAGCGGTTACGAGCAGTACTTC. This codes for CASSLDERVKSGYEQYF. Complete variable domain (other parts from reference TRBV5-1 and TRBJ2-7): KAGVTQTPRYLIKTRGQQVTLSCSPISGHRSVSWYQQTPGQGLQFLFEYFSETQRNKGNFPGRFSGRQFSNSRSEMNVSTLELGDSALYLCASSLDERVKSGYEQYFGPGTRLTVT.

The chain is built from TRBV27 and TRBJ2-7; TRBD1 might be the D (5 bases). V dropped 2 bases and J dropped 3 bases, with 11 bases sitting between them. There are 14 residues in the CDR3. Germline V gives CDR1 MNHEY, CDR2 SMNVEV (reference sequence). The CDR3 here is CASSLSQGYYEQYF. The CDR3 DNA reads as TGTGCCAGCAGTTTAAGCCAGGGATACTACGAGCAGTACTTC.

A few counts support this clone. The CDR3 reads CASSLGGGSEAFF. CDR3 DNA sequence: TGTGCCAGCAGTTTGGGAGGAGGCTCTGAAGCTTTCTTT. The V and J genes are TRBV28 and TRBJ1-1; unclear D gene. Trimming took off 3 bases at V and 6 bases at J, with 11 bases between the two ends. The germline CDR1 and CDR2 sequences are MDHEN and SYDVKM. The CDR3 loop spans 13 amino acids.

This chain joins TRBV27 and TRBJ2-4; a weak D match, TRBD1 (5 bases). With 5 bases removed from V and 3 bases from J, the gap between germline ends came to 11 bases. In germline, CDR1 is MNHEY, CDR2 SMNVEV (reference sequence). This CDR3 spans 14 amino acids. The CDR3 DNA follows: TGTGCCAGCAGTGGGCAGGGTGGCAAAAACATTCAGTACTTC. Translated, it gives CASSGQGGKNIQYF.

This rearrangement joins TRBV19 to TRBJ1-5; D gene unclear. Germline V gives CDR1 LNHDA, CDR2 SQIVND (reference sequence). The CDR3 is made up of 15 amino acids. Trimming shortened V by 3 bases and J by 6 bases, and 15 bases separated the two germline ends. The CDR3 sequence: CASSITHTQLQPQHF. The CDR3 coding sequence is TGTGCCAGTAGTATCACACACACACAGCTTCAGCCCCAGCATTTT.

J is TRBJ2-2 and V is TRBV30; TRBD1 might be the D (5 bases). The V end lost 3 bases, the J end lost 4 bases, and 12 bases lay between the germline ends. This CDR3 contains 14 residues. CDR1 is GTSNPN, CDR2 SVGIG, per germline (reference sequence). The CDR3 is CAWSKLRATGELFF. As DNA, the CDR3 is TGTGCCTGGAGCAAACTCAGGGCCACCGGGGAGCTGTTTTTT.

The chain employs TRBV28 and TRBJ2-3; weak D call: TRBD1 (6 bases). V lost 4 bases, J lost 1 base, and 15 bases lay in between. In germline, CDR1 is MDHEN, CDR2 SYDVKM. The CDR3 runs 16 residues. CDR3 amino acids: CASSSRSTGRTDTQYF. The DNA for the CDR3 is TGTGCCAGCAGTTCCCGGTCCACAGGGCGCACAGATACGCAGTATTTT.

This sequence joins TRBV18 and TRBJ2-5, with D maybe TRBD1 (6 bases). Germline assignment: CDR1 KGHSH and CDR2 LQKENI. With 3 bases removed from V and 5 bases from J, the gap between germline ends came to 16 bases. This CDR3 contains 15 residues. The CDR3 DNA reads TGTGCCAGCTCACCCCGAGAGGGTCAGGGGGAGACCCAGTACTTC. Translated: CASSPREGQGETQYF.

This clone is a singleton in its sample. This chain uses TRBV5-1 with TRBJ1-4; D not certain. Germline CDR1 reads SGHRS; CDR2 reads YFSETQ. There are 15 residues in the CDR3. Deletions cut 4 bases from V and 7 bases from J, with 17 bases between. The CDR3: CASSPEVGRAEKLFF. The CDR3 coding sequence is TGCGCCAGCAGCCCTGAAGTGGGGAGAGCTGAAAAACTGTTTTTT.

The rearrangement uses TRBV5-1 and TRBJ1-6, with TRBD1 as a possible D gene (5 bases). Per the germline V gene, CDR1 is SGHRS and CDR2 is YFSETQ. This CDR3 comprises 16 residues. V lost 0 bases to trimming and J lost 9 bases, with 16 bases between them. In DNA, the CDR3 is TGCGCCAGCAGCTTGGAGAGCGCGGGGGGTTCTTCACCCCTCCACTTT. Residues: CASSLESAGGSSPLHF.

This clone was detected only a few times. J is TRBJ2-6 and V is TRBV6-1; D call uncertain. The germline gives CDR1 MNHNS, CDR2 SASEGT. The CDR3 consists of 15 residues. V was shortened by 1 base and J by 4 bases, with 8 bases between the two germline ends. The CDR3 nucleotides are TGTGCCAGCAGTGAAGGGTACACAGGGGCCAACGTCCTGACTTTC. It encodes CASSEGYTGANVLTF.

The gene calls are TRBV10-3 and TRBJ1-5; the D gene is possibly TRBD1 (5 bases). The CDR3 loop spans 14 amino acids. Germline CDR1 ENHRY, CDR2 SYGVKD. V was trimmed by 4 bases and J by 7 bases, leaving 14 bases between them. Written as DNA, the CDR3 is TGTGCCATCAGTGTGGGCGGGGCTAGGCAGCCCCAGCATTTT. Amino acid sequence: CAISVGGARQPQHF.

The chain recombines TRBV7-7 with TRBJ2-3; 7 nucleotides line up with TRBD1. CDR3 size: 17 residues. Looked up from germline, CDR1 is SSHAT and CDR2 is FNYEAQ (reference sequence). J was trimmed by 2 bases and V by 5 bases; bases with no gene match: 13. The CDR3 is CASSPTPGQATTDTQYF. The CDR3 DNA is TGTGCCAGCAGCCCCACCCCAGGACAGGCGACCACAGATACGCAGTATTTT.

The rearrangement uses TRBV9 and TRBJ1-2; D is unresolved. The germline V gene encodes CDR1 SGDLS and CDR2 YYNGEE. V lost 3 bases and J 0 bases, leaving 9 bases between the germline ends. This CDR3 has 14 amino acids. The CDR3: CASSGKSANYGYTF. CDR3 coding DNA: TGTGCCAGCAGCGGTAAATCAGCTAACTATGGCTACACCTTC.

J is TRBJ2-2 and V is TRBV5-1; D remains ambiguous. The germline gives CDR1 SGHRS, CDR2 YFSETQ. The V gene lost 4 bases and the J gene lost 3 bases, with 10 bases spanning the gap. The CDR3 covers 14 residues. The CDR3 region is CASSDGADTGELFF. The CDR3 DNA reads as TGCGCCAGCAGCGATGGTGCAGACACCGGGGAGCTGTTTTTT.

CDR3 amino acids: CASSSDRGLYGYTF. The CDR3, as DNA: TGTGCCAGCAGCTCGGACAGGGGGCTATATGGCTACACCTTC. The chain links TRBV7-2 to TRBJ1-2; 11 nucleotides align to TRBD1. V trimming: 4 bases; J trimming: 5 bases; junction bases outside the gene matches: 3. The CDR3 has 14 amino acids. The germline V gene has CDR1 SGHTA and CDR2 FQGNSA.

In its sample, this clone was seen once. The chain carries TRBV2 and TRBJ2-1; TRBD2 agrees at 7 bases. Germline assignment: CDR1 SNHLY and CDR2 FYNNEI. CDR3 length: 14 residues. After removal of 8 bases from V and 9 bases from J, the junction contained 13 bases not matched to a gene. CDR3 loop: CASFPEGGSSEQFF. DNA for the CDR3: TGTGCCAGCTTCCCAGAGGGAGGGAGCAGTGAGCAGTTCTTC. The complete variable domain, with remaining parts taken from reference TRBV2 and TRBJ2-1, reads EPEVTQTPSHQVTQMGQEVILRCVPISNHLYFYWYRQILGQKVEFLVSFYNNEISEKSEIFDDQFSVERPDGSNFTLKIRSTKLEDSAMYFCASFPEGGSSEQFFGPGTRLTVL.

This clone was seen once. The chain couples TRBV7-2 to TRBJ1-2; possible D gene TRBD1, 5 bases. The V end was cut by 2 bases, the J end by 4 bases, with 17 bases between. Germline CDR1 SGHTA, CDR2 FQGNSA. This CDR3 is 16 amino acids long. The CDR3 loop is CASSLRTGATVYGYTF. The CDR3 DNA reads TGTGCCAGCAGCTTACGAACAGGCGCGACCGTCTATGGCTACACCTTC.

The gene calls are TRBV7-2 and TRBJ1-2; 7 bases fit TRBD1. The V gene end was trimmed by 5 bases and the J gene end by 8 bases; junction bases not matched to a gene: 14. The CDR3 contains 15 residues. Per the germline V gene, CDR1 is SGHTA and CDR2 is FQGNSA. CDR3 amino acids: CASSLDRQGTRGYTF. The CDR3 region has the DNA TGTGCCAGCAGCCTCGACCGACAGGGAACTAGAGGCTACACCTTC.